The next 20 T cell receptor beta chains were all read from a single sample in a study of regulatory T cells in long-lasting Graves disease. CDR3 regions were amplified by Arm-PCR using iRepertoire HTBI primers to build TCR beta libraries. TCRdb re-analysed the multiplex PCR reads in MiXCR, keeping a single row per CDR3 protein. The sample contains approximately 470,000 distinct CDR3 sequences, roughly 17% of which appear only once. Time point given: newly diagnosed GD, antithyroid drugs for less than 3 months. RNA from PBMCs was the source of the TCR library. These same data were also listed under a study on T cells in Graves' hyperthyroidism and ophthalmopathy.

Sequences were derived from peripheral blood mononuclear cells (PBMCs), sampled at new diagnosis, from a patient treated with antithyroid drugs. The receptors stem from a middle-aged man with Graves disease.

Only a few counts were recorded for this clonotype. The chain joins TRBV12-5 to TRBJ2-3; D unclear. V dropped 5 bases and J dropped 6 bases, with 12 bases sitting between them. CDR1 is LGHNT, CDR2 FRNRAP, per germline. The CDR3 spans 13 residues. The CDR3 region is CASGPSQLDTQYF. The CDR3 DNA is TGTGCTAGTGGTCCTTCACAGCTGGATACGCAGTATTTT.

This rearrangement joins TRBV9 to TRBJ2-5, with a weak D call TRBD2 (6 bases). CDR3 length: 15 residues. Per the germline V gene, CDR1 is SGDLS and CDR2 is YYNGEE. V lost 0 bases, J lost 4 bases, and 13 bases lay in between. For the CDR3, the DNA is TGTGCCAGCAGCGTAGAAGGGGTGGAGGGAGAGACCCAGTACTTC. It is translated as CASSVEGVEGETQYF.

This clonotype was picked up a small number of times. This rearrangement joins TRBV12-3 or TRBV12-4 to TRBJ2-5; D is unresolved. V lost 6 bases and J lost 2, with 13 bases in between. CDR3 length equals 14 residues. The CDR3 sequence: CASRDKIRQETQYF. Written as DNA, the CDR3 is TGTGCCAGCAGAGATAAGATCCGACAAGAGACCCAGTACTTC.

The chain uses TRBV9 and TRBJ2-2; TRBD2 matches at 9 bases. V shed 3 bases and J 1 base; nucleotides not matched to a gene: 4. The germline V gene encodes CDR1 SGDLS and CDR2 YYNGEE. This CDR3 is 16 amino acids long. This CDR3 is CASSALAGVNTGELFF. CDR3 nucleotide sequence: TGTGCCAGCAGCGCATTAGCGGGAGTGAACACCGGGGAGCTGTTTTTT.

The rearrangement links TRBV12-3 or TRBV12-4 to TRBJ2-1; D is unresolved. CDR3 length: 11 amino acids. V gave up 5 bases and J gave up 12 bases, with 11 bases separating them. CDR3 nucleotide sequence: TGTGCCAGCAGTCCAACCCATGCGCAGTTCTTC. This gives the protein CASSPTHAQFF.

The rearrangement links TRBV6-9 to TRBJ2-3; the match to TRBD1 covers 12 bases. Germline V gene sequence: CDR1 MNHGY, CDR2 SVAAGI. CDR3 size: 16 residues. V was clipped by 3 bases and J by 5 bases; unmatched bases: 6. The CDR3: CASSYSGTGGRDTQYF. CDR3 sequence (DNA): TGTGCCAGCAGTTACTCCGGGACAGGGGGCAGAGATACGCAGTATTTT.

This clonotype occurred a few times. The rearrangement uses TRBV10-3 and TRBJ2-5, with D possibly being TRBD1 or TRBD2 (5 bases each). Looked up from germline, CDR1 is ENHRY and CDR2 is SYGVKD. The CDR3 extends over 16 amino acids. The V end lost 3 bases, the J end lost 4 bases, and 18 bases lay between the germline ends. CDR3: CAISERDARYTETQYF. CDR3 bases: TGTGCCATCAGTGAAAGGGACGCACGTTATACAGAGACCCAGTACTTC.

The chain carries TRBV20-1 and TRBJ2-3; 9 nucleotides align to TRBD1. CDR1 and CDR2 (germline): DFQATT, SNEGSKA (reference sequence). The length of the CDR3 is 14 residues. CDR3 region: CSLPAQGASDTQYF. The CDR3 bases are TGCAGCCTTCCCGCACAGGGGGCGTCAGATACGCAGTATTTT.

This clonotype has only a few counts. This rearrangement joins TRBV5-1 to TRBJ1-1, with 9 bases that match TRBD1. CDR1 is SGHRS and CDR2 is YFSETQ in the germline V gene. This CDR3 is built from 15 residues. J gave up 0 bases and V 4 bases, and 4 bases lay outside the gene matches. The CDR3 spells CASSAGTGLNTEAFF. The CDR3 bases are TGCGCCAGCAGCGCCGGGACAGGGCTGAACACTGAAGCTTTCTTT.

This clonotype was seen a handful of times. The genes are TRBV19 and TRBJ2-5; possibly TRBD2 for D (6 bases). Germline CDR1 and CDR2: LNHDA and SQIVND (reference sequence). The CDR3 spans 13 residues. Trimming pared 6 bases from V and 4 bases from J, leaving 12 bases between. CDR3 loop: CASRGREAETQYF. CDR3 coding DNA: TGTGCCAGTAGAGGCAGGGAGGCAGAGACCCAGTACTTC.

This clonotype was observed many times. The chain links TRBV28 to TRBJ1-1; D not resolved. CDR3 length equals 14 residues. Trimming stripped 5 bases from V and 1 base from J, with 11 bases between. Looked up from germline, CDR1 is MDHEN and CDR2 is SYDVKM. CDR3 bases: TGTGCCAGCAGTGGAAGTCTTTGGAACACTGAAGCTTTCTTT. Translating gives CASSGSLWNTEAFF. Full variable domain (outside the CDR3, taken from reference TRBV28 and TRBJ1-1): DVKVTQSSRYLVKRTGEKVFLECVQDMDHENMFWYRQDPGLGLRLIYFSYDVKMKEKGDIPEGYSVSREKKERFSLILESASTNQTSMYLCASSGSLWNTEAFFGQGTRLTVV.

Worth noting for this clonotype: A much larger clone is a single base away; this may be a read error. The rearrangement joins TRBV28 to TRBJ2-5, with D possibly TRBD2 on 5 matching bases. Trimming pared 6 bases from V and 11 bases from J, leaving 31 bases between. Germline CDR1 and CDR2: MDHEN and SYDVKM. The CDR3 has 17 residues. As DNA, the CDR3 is TGTGCCAGCAGACATCCGCCGGCTAGCAGATATTACAATGAGCAGTACTTC. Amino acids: CASRHPPASRYYNEQYF.

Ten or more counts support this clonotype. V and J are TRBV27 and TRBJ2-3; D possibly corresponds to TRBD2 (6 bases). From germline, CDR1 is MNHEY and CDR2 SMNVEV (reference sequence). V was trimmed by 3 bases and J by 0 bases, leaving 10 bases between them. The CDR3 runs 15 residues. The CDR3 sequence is CASSLFSGSTDTQYF. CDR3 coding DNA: TGTGCCAGCAGTTTGTTTAGCGGTAGCACAGATACGCAGTATTTT.

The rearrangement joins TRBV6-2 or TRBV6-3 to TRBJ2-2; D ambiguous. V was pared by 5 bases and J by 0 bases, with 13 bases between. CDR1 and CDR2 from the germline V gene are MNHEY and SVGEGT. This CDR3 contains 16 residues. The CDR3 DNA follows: TGTGCCAGCAGTCCCCCAGTTAGGACGAACACCGGGGAGCTGTTTTTT. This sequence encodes CASSPPVRTNTGELFF.

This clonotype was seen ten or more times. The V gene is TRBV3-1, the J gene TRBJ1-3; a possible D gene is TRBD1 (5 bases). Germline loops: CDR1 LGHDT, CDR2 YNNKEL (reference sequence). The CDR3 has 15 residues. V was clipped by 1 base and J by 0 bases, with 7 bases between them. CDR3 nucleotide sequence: TGTGCCAGCAGCCAAGGGACAAGCTCTGGAAACACCATATATTTT. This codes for CASSQGTSSGNTIYF.

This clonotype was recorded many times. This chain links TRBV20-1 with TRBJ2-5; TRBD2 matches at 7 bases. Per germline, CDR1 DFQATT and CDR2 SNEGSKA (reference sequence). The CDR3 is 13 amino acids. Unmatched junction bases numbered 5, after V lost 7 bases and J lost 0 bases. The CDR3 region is CSDLAENQETQYF. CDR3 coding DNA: TGCAGTGACCTAGCGGAAAACCAAGAGACCCAGTACTTC.

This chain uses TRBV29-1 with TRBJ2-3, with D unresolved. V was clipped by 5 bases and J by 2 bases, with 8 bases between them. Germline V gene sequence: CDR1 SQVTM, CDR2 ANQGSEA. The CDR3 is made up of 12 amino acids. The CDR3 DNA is TGCAGCGTTTTCACAGACACAGATACGCAGTATTTT. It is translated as CSVFTDTDTQYF.

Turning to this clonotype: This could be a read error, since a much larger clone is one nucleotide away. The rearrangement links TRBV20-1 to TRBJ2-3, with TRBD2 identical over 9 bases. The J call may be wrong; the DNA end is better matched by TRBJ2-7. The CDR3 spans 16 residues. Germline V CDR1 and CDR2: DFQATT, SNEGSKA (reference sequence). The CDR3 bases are TGCAGTGCTAGATCCCCCACCAGCGGGAGGAGCGATGAGCAGTACTTC. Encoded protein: CSARSPTSGRSDEQYF.

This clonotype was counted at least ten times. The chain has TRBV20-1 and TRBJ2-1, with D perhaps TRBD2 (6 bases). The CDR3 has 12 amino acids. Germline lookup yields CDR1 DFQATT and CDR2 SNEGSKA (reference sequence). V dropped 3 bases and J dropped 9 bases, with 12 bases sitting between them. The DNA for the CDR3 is TGCAGTGCTAGTCAGACTAGAGCTGAGCAGTTCTTC. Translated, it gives CSASQTRAEQFF.

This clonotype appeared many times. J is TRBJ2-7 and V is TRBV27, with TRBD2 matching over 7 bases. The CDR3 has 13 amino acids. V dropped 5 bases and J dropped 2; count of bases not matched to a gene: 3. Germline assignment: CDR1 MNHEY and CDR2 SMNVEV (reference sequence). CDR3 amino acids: CASSTGLAYEQYF. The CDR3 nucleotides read TGTGCCAGCAGTACCGGACTAGCCTACGAGCAGTACTTC.